The 13 T cell receptor beta chains given below trace back to one sample, sequenced in a study of identical twins. TCRdb redid the calling of the 5' RACE reads with MiXCR, one entry per CDR3 protein. This sample has over 500,000 distinct CDR3 sequences, with about 20% found just once. These data were also reused for a study on T cells expressing NK-cell markers.

What was sequenced was CD4+ T cells sorted from blood. The source of these receptors is a woman aged 18 to 35 in good health.

V and J are TRBV7-2 and TRBJ2-5; D remains unclear. V was trimmed by 5 bases and J by 5 bases, leaving 12 bases between them. The germline V gene encodes CDR1 SGHTA and CDR2 FQGNSA. The CDR3 has 13 amino acids. CDR3 sequence reads: CASSGRRLETQYF. DNA for the CDR3: TGTGCCAGCAGCGGCCGCCGCCTGGAGACCCAGTACTTC.

This chain uses TRBV29-1 with TRBJ2-1, with D unclear. This CDR3 is 11 amino acids long. The V gene lost 5 bases and the J gene lost 9 bases, with 11 bases spanning the gap. Looked up from germline, CDR1 is SQVTM and CDR2 is ANQGSEA. The CDR3 coding sequence is TGCAGCGTTATAAGGCCGGGTGAGCAGTTCTTC. Encoded protein: CSVIRPGEQFF.

This clonotype occurred many times. V usage is TRBV12-3 or TRBV12-4 and J usage is TRBJ2-3; D is perhaps TRBD2 (6 bases). V was trimmed by 2 bases and J by 3 bases, leaving 15 bases between them. The CDR3 covers 16 residues. CDR3 sequence (DNA): TGTGCCAGCAGTTTACAGGGACCGGAGGGAACAGATACGCAGTATTTT. Translation gives CASSLQGPEGTDTQYF.

The chain employs TRBV4-3 and TRBJ2-7, with no clear D. V was shortened by 0 bases and J by 5 bases, with 11 bases between the two germline ends. Germline CDR1 LGHNA, CDR2 YSLEER. The CDR3 consists of 14 residues. CDR3 bases: TGCGCCAGCAGCCAAGATTTGGGTAGGAACGAGCAGTACTTC. This sequence encodes CASSQDLGRNEQYF.

This clonotype was picked up a small number of times. The V gene is TRBV10-3, the J gene TRBJ1-1; 7 positions agree with TRBD1. Germline V CDR1 and CDR2: ENHRY, SYGVKD. The CDR3 extends over 13 amino acids. J gave up 6 bases and V 10 bases, and 11 bases lay outside the gene matches. In DNA form, the CDR3 reads TGTGCCACTGCGCCTGACAGGGACTCTGAAGCTTTCTTT. Translation gives CATAPDRDSEAFF.

The rearrangement links TRBV5-1 to TRBJ2-3; 9 bases agree with TRBD2. The trim removed 2 bases at V and 3 bases at J, leaving 13 bases unmatched. The length of the CDR3 is 18 residues. The germline CDR1 and CDR2 sequences are SGHRS and YFSETQ. The CDR3 bases are TGCGCCAGCAGCTTCTGGCGGGAGGGCTCCATTAGAACAGATACGCAGTATTTT. Translation: CASSFWREGSIRTDTQYF.

V is TRBV7-2 and J is TRBJ2-2, with 7 bases fitting TRBD2. The CDR3 has 14 amino acids. Looked up from germline, CDR1 is SGHTA and CDR2 is FQGNSA. Germline trimming cut 7 bases from V and 2 bases from J; bases unmatched to any gene: 4. The CDR3 spells CASTSSGNTGELFF. CDR3 DNA sequence: TGTGCCAGCACCTCTAGCGGTAACACCGGGGAGCTGTTTTTT.

The rearrangement joins TRBV9 to TRBJ2-7, with TRBD1 as a possible D gene (5 bases). Germline assignment: CDR1 SGDLS and CDR2 YYNGEE. V was pared by 9 bases and J by 6 bases, with 25 bases between. The CDR3 runs 15 residues. CDR3 nucleotides: TGTGCCATCAGTGGGCCTATGTGCAGGGTAACCGAGCAGTACTTC. Protein sequence: CAISGPMCRVTEQYF.

This clonotype was observed a handful of times. This chain connects TRBV12-3 or TRBV12-4 to TRBJ2-7; 7 bases line up with TRBD2. The CDR3 length is 12 residues. The CDR3 reads CASKPGGYEQYF. CDR3 DNA: TGTGCTTCGAAGCCGGGGGGCTACGAGCAGTACTTC.

This clonotype was seen a handful of times. The chain links TRBV14 to TRBJ2-5; D not resolved. This CDR3 spans 14 amino acids. CDR1 and CDR2 from the germline V gene are SGHDN and FVKESK. The V end was cut by 1 base, the J end by 5 bases, with 11 bases between. CDR3: CASSQADLGETQYF. CDR3 nucleotides: TGTGCCAGCAGCCAAGCGGACCTGGGGGAGACCCAGTACTTC.

This rearrangement joins TRBV5-1 to TRBJ2-7; TRBD1 matches 8 bases. V lost 4 bases and J lost 7; bases outside the gene matches: 13. CDR1 is SGHRS, CDR2 YFSETQ, per germline. The length of the CDR3 is 15 residues. The CDR3: CASSVRGHQLGEQYF. CDR3 in DNA: TGCGCCAGCAGCGTCAGGGGGCATCAGCTAGGGGAGCAGTACTTC.

This clonotype occurred a few times. The rearrangement uses TRBV9 and TRBJ1-5; no definite D call. The V and J ends lost 3 bases and 6 bases respectively, with 10 bases between them. The CDR3 is 13 residues long. Germline V gene sequence: CDR1 SGDLS, CDR2 YYNGEE. The DNA of the CDR3 is TGTGCCAGCAGCGCACGAATTGGTCAGCCCCAGCATTTT. It translates to CASSARIGQPQHF.

The chain has TRBV20-1 and TRBJ2-3; D not certain. V gave up 0 bases and J gave up 2 bases, with 6 bases separating them. Germline CDR1 is DFQATT and CDR2 is SNEGSKA (reference sequence). The CDR3 extends over 13 amino acids. CDR3 residues: CSARDHLTDTQYF. In DNA form, the CDR3 reads TGCAGTGCTAGAGATCACCTCACAGATACGCAGTATTTT.